This note documents a single T cell receptor (beta chain) sequence. This CDR3 has 15 amino acids. V shed 5 bases and J shed 6 bases, with 19 bases lying between them. Germline lookup yields CDR1 ENHRY and CDR2 SYGVKD. This specimen comes from a study of T cell responses to AZD1222 COVID-19 vaccine. Profiling relied on immunoSEQ multiplex PCR, and the TCRdb table lists in-frame clones only, not all of them. The table lists about 160,000 clones, 88% of them singletons. V and J are TRBV10-3 and TRBJ1-2; maybe TRBD1 (5 bases). This TCR derives from an adult in good health. Sequences were derived from peripheral blood, sampled on day 0 of AZD1222 vaccination. Here the CDR3 DNA reads TGTGCCATCAGTATAAACTGGGACGGTGAGGATGGCTACACCTTC. Its protein product is CAISINWDGEDGYTF.